The text below deals with one TCR beta chain. Libraries were prepared by immunoSEQ multiplex PCR; TCRdb keeps only in-frame clonotypes and omits some of them. The sample lists under 450,000 clones; 90% were seen once. The CDR3 extends over 17 amino acids. J gave up 0 bases and V 2 bases, and 5 bases lay outside the gene matches. Germline assignment: CDR1 KGHSH and CDR2 LQKENI. The data stem from a study of control samples from healthy donors and cancer patients. The chain combines TRBV18 with TRBJ2-2; 8 bases line up with TRBD2. The TCR comes from a man aged 35-49 years with head and neck cancer. The sample was PBMCs. For the CDR3, the DNA is TGTGCCAGCTCACCAAAGGTAGCGGGAACGAACACCGGGGAGCTGTTTTTT. This encodes CASSPKVAGTNTGELFF.